This T cell receptor (beta chain) was identified in a study of cytomegalovirus exposure and HLA in healthy donors. This clone was seen more than once but under ten times. Its target is not known. Study-wide results and limits: Apart from CMV serostatus, no immune exposure information was available. The authors later found most CMV-associated TCR beta chains appeared HLA-restricted.

Germline loops: CDR1 SNHLY, CDR2 FYNNEI. The junction had 8 bases not matched to a gene; V was cut back by 6 bases and J by 8 bases. This CDR3 has 13 amino acids. PCR was performed using 60 Vbeta and 13 Jbeta primers. Profiling relied on immunoSEQ multiplex PCR, and the TCRdb table lists in-frame clones only, not all of them. This table holds approximately 95,000 clones, around four fifths found once. The sequence was collected from a woman between 40 and 55 years old in good health and CMV-seropositive. The sequencing input was PBMCs. V gene TRBV2 combines with J gene TRBJ1-2; 8 bases are a match to TRBD1. DNA of the CDR3: TGTGCCAGCAGAAGCGACAGGGGCCGGGGCTACACCTTC. Translating it yields CASRSDRGRGYTF.